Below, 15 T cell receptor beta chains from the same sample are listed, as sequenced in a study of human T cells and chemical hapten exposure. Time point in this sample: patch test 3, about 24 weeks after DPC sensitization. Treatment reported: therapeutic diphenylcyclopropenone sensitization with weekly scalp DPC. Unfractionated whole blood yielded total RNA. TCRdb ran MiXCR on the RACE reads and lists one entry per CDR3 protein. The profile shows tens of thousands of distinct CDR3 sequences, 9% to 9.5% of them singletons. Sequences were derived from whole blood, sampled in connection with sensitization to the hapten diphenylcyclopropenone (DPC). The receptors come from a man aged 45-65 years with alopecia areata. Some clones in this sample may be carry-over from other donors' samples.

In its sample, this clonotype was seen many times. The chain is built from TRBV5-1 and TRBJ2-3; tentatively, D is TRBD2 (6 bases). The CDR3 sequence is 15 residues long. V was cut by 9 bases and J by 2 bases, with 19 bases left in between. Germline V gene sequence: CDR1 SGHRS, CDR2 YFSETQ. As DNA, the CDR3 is TGCGCCACCGCCGGGACTCCGACCTCCACAGATACGCAGTATTTT. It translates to CATAGTPTSTDTQYF.

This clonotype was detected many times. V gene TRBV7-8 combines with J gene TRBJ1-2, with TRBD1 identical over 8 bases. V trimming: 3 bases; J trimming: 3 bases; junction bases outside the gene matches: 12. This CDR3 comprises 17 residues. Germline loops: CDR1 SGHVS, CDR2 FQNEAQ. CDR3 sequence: CASSLAGGASSDYGYTF. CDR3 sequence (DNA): TGTGCCAGCAGCTTGGCAGGGGGCGCAAGTAGTGACTATGGCTACACCTTC.

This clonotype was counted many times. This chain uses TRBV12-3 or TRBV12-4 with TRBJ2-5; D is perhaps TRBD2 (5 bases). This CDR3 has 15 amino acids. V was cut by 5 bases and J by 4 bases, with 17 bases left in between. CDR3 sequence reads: CASSRIAGLRETQYF. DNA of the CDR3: TGTGCCAGCAGTCGCATTGCGGGCCTAAGAGAGACCCAGTACTTC.

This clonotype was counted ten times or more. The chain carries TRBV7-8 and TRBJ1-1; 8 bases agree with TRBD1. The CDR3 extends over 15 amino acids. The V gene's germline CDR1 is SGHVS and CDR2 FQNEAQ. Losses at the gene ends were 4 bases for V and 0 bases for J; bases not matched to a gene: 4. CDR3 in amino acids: CASSSRTGMNTEAFF. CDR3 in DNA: TGTGCCAGCAGCTCCCGGACAGGGATGAACACTGAAGCTTTCTTT.

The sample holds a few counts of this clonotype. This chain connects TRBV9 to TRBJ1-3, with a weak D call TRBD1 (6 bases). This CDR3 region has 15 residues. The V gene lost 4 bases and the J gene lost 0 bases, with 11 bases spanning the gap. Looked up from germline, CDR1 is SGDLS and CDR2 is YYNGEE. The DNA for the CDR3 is TGTGCCAGCAGCCCACAGGGTATCTCTGGAAACACCATATATTTT. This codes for CASSPQGISGNTIYF.

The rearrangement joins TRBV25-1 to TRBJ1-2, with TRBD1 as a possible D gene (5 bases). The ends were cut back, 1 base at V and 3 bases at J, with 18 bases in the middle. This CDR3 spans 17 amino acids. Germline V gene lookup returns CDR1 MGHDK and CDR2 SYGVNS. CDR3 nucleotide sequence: TGTGCCAGCAGTGAATTCAGTGGGGCAGGAATTCACTATGGCTACACCTTC. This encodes CASSEFSGAGIHYGYTF.

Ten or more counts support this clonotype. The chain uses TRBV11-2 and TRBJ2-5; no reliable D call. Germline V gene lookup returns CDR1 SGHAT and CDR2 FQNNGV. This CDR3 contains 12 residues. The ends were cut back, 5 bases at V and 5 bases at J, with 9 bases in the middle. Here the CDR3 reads CASSTIEETQYF. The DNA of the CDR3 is TGTGCCAGCAGCACAATAGAGGAGACCCAGTACTTC. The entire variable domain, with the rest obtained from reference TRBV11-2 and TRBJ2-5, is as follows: EAGVAQSPRYKIIEKRQSVAFWCNPISGHATLYWYQQILGQGPKLLIQFQNNGVVDDSQLPKDRFSAERLKGVDSTLKIQPAKLEDSAVYLCASSTIEETQYFGPGTRLLVL.

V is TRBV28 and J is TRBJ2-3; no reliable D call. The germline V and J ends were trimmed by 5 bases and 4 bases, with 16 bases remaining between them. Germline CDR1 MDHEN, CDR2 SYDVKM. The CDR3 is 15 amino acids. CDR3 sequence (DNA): TGTGCCAGCAGTACCAATAAAGAAGCTGCAGATACGCAGTATTTT. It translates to CASSTNKEAADTQYF. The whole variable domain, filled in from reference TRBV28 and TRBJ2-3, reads DVKVTQSSRYLVKRTGEKVFLECVQDMDHENMFWYRQDPGLGLRLIYFSYDVKMKEKGDIPEGYSVSREKKERFSLILESASTNQTSMYLCASSTNKEAADTQYFGPGTRLTVL.

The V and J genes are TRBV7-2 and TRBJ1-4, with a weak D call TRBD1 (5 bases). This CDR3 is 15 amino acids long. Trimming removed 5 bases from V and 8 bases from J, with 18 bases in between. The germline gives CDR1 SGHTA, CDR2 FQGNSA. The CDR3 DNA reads TGTGCCAGCAGCCAGCAAGGGCAGGGCGGGGAAAAACTGTTTTTT. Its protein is CASSQQGQGGEKLFF.

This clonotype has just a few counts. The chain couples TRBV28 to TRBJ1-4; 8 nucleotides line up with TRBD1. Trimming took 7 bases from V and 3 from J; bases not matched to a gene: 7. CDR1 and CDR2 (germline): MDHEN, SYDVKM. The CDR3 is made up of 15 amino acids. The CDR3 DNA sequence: TGTGCCAGCAACCCACAACAGGGGGCTAATGAAAAACTGTTTTTT. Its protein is CASNPQQGANEKLFF.

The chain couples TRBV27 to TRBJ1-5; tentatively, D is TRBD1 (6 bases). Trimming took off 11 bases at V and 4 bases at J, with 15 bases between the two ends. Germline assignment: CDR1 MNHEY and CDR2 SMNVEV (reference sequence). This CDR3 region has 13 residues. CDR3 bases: TGTGCCTGCGCATGGACAGAGAATCAGCCCCAGCATTTT. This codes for CACAWTENQPQHF.

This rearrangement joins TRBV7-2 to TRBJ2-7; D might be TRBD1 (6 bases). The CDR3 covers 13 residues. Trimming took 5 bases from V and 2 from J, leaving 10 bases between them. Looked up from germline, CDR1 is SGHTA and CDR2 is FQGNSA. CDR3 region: CASSDRQAYEQYF. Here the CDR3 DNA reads TGTGCCAGCAGCGACAGACAGGCCTACGAGCAGTACTTC.

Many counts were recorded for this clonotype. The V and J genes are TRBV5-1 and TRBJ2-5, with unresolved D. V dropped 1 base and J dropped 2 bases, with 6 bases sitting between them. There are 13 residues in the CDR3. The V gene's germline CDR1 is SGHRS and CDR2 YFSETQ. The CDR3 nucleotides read TGCGCCAGCAGCTTGCTTGATCAAGAGACCCAGTACTTC. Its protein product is CASSLLDQETQYF.

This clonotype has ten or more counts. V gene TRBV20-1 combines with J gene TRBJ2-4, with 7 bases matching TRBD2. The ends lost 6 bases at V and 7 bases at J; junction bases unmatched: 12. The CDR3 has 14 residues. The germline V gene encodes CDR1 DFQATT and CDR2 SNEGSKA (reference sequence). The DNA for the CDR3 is TGCAGTGCGCCAGGACTAGACCGGGGGAACATTCAGTACTTC. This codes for CSAPGLDRGNIQYF.

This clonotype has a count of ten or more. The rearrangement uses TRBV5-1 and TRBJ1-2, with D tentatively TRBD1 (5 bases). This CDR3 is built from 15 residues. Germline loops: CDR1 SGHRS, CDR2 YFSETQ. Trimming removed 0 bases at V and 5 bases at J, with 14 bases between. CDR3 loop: CASSLEVTVGYGYTF. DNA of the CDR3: TGCGCCAGCAGCTTGGAGGTGACAGTTGGGTATGGCTACACCTTC.